These T cell receptor beta chains were read from a single sample in a study of shared clonotypes between healthy human individuals. TCRdb's table, derived via immunoSEQ multiplex PCR, lists solely in-frame clones and lacks some. Altogether about 690,000 clones are present, roughly 91% being singletons, with the ten largest covering 30% to 40%. Input material: memory CD8+ T cells from PBMCs. The receptors shown here come from a man between 18 and 35 years old in good health. Some clones in this sample may be carry-over from other donors' samples. Both conserved end residues are trimmed from each CDR3.

cdr3_aa: ASSPTRDSNYGYT
j_call: TRBJ1-2
v_call: TRBV5-4

cdr3_aa: ASSMTGAAGNTIY
j_call: TRBJ1-3
v_call: TRBV27

cdr3_aa: ASSRRGNTGELF
j_call: TRBJ2-2
v_call: TRBV4-1

cdr3_aa: ASSQDATNEKLF
j_call: TRBJ1-4
v_call: TRBV11-2

cdr3_aa: ASSPRGGHTEAF
j_call: TRBJ1-1
v_call: TRBV27

cdr3_aa: ASSQWLAASNYNEQF
j_call: TRBJ2-1
v_call: TRBV4-3

cdr3_aa: SVEEGQGGEQY
j_call: TRBJ2-7
v_call: TRBV29-1

cdr3_aa: ASSFWGGNTEAF
j_call: TRBJ1-1
v_call: TRBV5-4

cdr3_aa: ATQTGGSDTQY
j_call: TRBJ2-3
v_call: TRBV10-3

cdr3_aa: ASSYGGTGYEQY
j_call: TRBJ2-7
v_call: TRBV6-5

cdr3_aa: ASSTGSYEQY
j_call: TRBJ2-7
v_call: TRBV10-2

cdr3_aa: ASSLGLEIEQF
j_call: TRBJ2-1
v_call: TRBV27

cdr3_aa: ASSLDSGSSDTGELF
j_call: TRBJ2-2
v_call: TRBV7-3